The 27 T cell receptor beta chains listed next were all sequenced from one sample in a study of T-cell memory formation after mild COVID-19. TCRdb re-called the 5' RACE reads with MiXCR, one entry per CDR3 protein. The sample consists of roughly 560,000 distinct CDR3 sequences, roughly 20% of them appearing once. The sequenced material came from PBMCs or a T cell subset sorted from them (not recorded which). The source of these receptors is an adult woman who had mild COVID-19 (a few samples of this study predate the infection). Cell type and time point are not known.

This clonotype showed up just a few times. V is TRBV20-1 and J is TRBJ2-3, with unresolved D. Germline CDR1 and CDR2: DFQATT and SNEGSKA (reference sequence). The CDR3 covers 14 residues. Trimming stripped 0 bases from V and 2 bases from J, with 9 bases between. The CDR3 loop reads CSARDPGYTDTQYF. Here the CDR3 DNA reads TGCAGTGCTAGAGACCCAGGTTACACAGATACGCAGTATTTT.

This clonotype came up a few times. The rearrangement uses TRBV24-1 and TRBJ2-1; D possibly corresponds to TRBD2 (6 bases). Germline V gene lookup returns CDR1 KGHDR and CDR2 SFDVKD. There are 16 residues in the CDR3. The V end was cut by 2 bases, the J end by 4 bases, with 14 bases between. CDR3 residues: CATSDSRDSRYNEQFF. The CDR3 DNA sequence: TGTGCCACCAGTGATTCTCGGGACTCTCGGTACAATGAGCAGTTCTTC.

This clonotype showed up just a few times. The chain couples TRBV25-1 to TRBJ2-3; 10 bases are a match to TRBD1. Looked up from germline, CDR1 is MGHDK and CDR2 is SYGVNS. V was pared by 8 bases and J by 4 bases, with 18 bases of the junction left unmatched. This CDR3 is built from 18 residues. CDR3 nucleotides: TGTGCCAGCGGGAGCCGGGACAGGGGACTGGGCTATTCAGATACGCAGTATTTT. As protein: CASGSRDRGLGYSDTQYF. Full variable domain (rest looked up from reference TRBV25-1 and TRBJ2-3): EADIYQTPRYLVIGTGKKITLECSQTMGHDKMYWYQQDPGMELHLIHYSYGVNSTEKGDLSSESTVSRIRTEHFPLTLESARPSHTSQYLCASGSRDRGLGYSDTQYFGPGTRLTVL.

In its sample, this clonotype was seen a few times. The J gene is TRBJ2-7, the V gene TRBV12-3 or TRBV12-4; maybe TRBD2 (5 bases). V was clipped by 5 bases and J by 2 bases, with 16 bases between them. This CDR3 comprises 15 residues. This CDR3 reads CASSGSEGLTYEQYF. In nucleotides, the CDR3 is TGTGCCAGCAGTGGTAGTGAGGGTCTAACCTACGAGCAGTACTTC.

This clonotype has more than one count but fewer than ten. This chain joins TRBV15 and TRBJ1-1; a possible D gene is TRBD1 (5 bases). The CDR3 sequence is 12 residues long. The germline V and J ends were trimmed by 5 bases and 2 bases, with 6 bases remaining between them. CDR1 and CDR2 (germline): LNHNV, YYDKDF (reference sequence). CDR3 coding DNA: TGTGCCACCAGCGGGGCTAACACTGAAGCTTTCTTT. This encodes CATSGANTEAFF.

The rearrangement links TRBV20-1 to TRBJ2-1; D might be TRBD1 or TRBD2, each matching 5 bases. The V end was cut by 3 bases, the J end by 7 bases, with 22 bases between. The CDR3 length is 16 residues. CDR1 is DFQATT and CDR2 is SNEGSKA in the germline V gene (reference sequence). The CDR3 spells CSARVEVGVSWNEQFF. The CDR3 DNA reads TGCAGTGCTAGGGTCGAGGTGGGGGTTTCGTGGAATGAGCAGTTCTTC.

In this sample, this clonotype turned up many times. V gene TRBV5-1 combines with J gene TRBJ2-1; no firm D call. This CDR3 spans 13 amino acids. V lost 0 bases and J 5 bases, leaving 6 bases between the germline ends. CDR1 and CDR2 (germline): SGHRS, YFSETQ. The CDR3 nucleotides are TGCGCCAGCAGCTTGGCCGCGAACAATGAGCAGTTCTTC. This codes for CASSLAANNEQFF.

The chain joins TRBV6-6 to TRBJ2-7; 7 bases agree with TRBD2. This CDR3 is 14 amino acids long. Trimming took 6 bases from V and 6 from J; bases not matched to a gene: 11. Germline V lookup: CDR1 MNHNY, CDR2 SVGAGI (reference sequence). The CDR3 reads CASSPRSSGLEQYF. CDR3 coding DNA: TGTGCCAGCAGCCCCCGGTCTAGCGGTCTCGAGCAGTACTTC.

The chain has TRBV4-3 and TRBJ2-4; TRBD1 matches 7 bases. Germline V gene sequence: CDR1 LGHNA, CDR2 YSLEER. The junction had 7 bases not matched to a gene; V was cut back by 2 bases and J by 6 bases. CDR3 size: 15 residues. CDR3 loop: CASSQRTGDGNIQYF. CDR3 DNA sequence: TGCGCCAGCAGCCAAAGAACAGGGGATGGAAACATTCAGTACTTC.

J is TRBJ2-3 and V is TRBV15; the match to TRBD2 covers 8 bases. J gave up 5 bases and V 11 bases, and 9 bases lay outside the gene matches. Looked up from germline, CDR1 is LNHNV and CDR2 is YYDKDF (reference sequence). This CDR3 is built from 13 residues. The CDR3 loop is CAASSGSGDTQYF. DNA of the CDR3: TGTGCCGCCTCAAGCGGGAGCGGAGATACGCAGTATTTT.

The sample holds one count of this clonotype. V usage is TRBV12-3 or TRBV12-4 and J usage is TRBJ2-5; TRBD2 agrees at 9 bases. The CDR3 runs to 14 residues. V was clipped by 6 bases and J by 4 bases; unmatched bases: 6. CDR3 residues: CASRRGGLRETQYF. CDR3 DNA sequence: TGTGCCAGCAGGCGGGGGGGCCTACGAGAGACCCAGTACTTC.

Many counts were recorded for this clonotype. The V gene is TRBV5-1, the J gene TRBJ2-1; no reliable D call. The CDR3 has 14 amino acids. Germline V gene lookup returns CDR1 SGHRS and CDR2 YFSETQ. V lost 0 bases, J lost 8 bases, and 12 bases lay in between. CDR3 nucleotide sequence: TGCGCCAGCAGCTTGGTTGGTGAATCGGATGAGCAGTTCTTC. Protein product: CASSLVGESDEQFF.

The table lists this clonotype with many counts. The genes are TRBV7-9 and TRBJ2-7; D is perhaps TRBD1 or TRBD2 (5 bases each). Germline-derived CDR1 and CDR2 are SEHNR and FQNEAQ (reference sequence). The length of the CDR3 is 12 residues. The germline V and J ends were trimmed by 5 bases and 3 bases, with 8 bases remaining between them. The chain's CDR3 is CASSRDVYEQYF. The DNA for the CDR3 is TGTGCCAGCAGCCGGGACGTCTACGAGCAGTACTTC.

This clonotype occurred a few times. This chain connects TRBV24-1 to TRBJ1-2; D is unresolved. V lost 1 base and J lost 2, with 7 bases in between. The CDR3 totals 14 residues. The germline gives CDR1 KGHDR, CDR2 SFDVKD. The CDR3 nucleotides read TGTGCCACCAGTGATTTCTCAGTGAACTATGGCTACACCTTC. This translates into CATSDFSVNYGYTF.

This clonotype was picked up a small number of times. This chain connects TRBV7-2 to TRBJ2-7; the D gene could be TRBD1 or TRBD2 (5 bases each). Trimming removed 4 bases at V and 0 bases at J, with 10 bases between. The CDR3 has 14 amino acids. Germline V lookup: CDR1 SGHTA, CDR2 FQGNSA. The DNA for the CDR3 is TGTGCCAGCAGCTCGCACGGGACCTCCTACGAGCAGTACTTC. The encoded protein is CASSSHGTSYEQYF.

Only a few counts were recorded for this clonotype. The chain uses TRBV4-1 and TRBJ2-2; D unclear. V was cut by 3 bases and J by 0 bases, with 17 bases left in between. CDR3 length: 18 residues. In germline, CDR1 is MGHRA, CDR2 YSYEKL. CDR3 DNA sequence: TGCGCCAGCAGCCATATCCCCCTGGGCGGCGCGAACACCGGGGAGCTGTTTTTT. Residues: CASSHIPLGGANTGELFF.

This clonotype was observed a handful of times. The CDR3 here is CASFPGVSNQPQHF. Written as DNA, the CDR3 is TGTGCCAGCTTCCCCGGGGTCAGCAATCAGCCCCAGCATTTT. The V and J genes are TRBV7-8 and TRBJ1-5; D call uncertain. Germline values: CDR1 SGHVS, CDR2 FQNEAQ. Between the trimmed V and J ends, which lost 8 bases and 1 base, there was a span of 12 bases. CDR3 length: 14 residues.

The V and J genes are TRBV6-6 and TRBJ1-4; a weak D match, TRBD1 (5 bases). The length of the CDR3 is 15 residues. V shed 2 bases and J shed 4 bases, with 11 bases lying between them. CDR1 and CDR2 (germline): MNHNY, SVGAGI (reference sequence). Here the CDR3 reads CASSYSAGVNEKLFF. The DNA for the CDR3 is TGTGCCAGCAGTTACAGTGCGGGGGTTAATGAAAAACTGTTTTTT.

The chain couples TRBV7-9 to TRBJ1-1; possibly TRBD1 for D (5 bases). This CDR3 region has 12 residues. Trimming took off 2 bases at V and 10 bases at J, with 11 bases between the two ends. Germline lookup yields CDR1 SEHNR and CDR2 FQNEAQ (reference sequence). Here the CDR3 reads CASSLPSGLAFF. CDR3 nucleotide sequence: TGTGCCAGCAGCTTACCCTCAGGGCTAGCTTTCTTT.

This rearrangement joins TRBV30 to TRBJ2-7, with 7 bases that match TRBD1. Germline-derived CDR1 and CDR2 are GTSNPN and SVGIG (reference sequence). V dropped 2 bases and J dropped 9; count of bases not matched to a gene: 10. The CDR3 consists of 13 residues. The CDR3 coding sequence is TGTGCCTGGAGTCCAGGGGGTGCCCTATGGCAGTACTTC. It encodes CAWSPGGALWQYF.

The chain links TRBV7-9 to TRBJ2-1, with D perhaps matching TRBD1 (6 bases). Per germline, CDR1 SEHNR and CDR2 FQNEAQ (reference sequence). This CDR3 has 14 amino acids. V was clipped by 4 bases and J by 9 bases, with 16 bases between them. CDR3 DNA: TGTGCCAGCAGCTCTCTAGACACAGGGCCTGAGCAGTTCTTC. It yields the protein CASSSLDTGPEQFF.

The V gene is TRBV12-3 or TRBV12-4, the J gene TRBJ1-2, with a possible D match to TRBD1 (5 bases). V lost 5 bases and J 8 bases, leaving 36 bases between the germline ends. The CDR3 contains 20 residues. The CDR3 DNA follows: TGTGCCAGCAGTACCCTCCACAGGAGTGGCAGGGTAGAGGATAGGGGAGGCTACACCTTC. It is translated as CASSTLHRSGRVEDRGGYTF.

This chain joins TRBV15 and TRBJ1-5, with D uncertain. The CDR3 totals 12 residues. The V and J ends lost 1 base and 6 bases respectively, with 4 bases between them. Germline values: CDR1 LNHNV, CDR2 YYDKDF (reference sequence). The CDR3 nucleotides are TGTGCCACCAGCAGAGGAGGTCAGCCCCAGCATTTT. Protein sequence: CATSRGGQPQHF.

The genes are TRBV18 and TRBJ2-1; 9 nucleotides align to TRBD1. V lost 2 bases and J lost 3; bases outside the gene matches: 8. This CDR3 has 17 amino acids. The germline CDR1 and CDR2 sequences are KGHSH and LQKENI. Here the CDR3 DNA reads TGTGCCAGCTCACCAGCAGTCCGGGACAGGGTCTACAATGAGCAGTTCTTC. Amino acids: CASSPAVRDRVYNEQFF.

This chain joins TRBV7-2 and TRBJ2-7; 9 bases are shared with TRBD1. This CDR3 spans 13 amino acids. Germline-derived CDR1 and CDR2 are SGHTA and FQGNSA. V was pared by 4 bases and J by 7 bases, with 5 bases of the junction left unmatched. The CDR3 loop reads CASSYGTGLEQYF. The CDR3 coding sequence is TGTGCCAGCAGCTACGGGACAGGGTTAGAGCAGTACTTC.

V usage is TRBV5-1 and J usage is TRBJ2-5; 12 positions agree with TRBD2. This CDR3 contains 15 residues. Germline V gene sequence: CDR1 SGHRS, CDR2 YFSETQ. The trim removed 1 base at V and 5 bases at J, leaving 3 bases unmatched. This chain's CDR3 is CASSLTLAGGETQYF. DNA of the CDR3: TGCGCCAGCAGCTTGACCCTAGCGGGGGGGGAGACCCAGTACTTC.

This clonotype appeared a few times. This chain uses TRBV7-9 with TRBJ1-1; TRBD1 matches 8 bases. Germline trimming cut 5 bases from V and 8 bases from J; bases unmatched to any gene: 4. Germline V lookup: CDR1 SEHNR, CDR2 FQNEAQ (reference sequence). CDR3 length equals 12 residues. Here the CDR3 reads CASSAGQVEAFF. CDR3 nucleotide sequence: TGTGCCAGCAGCGCGGGACAGGTGGAAGCTTTCTTT. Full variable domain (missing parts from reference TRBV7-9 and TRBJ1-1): DTGVSQNPRHKITKRGQNVTFRCDPISEHNRLYWYRQTLGQGPEFLTYFQNEAQLEKSRLLSDRFSAERPKGSFSTLEIQRTEQGDSAMYLCASSAGQVEAFFGQGTRLTVV.